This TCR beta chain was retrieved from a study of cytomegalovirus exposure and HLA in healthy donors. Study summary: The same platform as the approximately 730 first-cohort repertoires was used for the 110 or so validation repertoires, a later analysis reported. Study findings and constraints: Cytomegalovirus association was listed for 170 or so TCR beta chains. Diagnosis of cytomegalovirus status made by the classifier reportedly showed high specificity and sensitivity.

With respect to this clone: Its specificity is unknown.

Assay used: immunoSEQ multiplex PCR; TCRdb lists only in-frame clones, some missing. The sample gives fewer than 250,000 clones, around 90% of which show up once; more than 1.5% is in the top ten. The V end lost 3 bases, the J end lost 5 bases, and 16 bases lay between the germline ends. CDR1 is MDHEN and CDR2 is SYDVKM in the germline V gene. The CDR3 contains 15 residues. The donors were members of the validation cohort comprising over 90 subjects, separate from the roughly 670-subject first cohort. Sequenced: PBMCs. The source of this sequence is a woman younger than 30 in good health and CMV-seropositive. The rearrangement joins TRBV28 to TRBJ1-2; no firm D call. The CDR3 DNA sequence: TGTGCCAGCAGTTTTGCCAGACAAATGTTGTATGGCTACACCTTC. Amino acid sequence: CASSFARQMLYGYTF.